The 27 T cell receptor beta chains given below trace back to one sample, sequenced in a study of blood T cell repertoires in COVID-19 (dated by TCRdb to the early 2020s). Libraries were built with the immunoSEQ multiplex PCR assay. TCRdb limited this immuneACCESS table to in-frame rearrangements with V and J called. A share of clones is missing; checked studies link under half to unresolved V genes, and the rest is unexplained. The sample profile shows 100,000 or so clones; about 76% of them were found once. The ten largest clonotypes hold roughly a fifth of the sample. Material for sequencing was peripheral blood. These receptors came from an older woman with acute or convalescent COVID-19.

This chain uses TRBV5-4 with TRBJ1-1; maybe TRBD1 (6 bases). Germline CDR1 reads SGHNT; CDR2 reads YYREEE (reference sequence). Trimming shortened V by 9 bases and J by 0 bases, and 18 bases separated the two germline ends. The CDR3 length is 15 residues. The CDR3 region is CATRGGGLMNTEAFF. CDR3 nucleotides: TGTGCCACCAGGGGAGGAGGCCTCATGAACACTGAAGCTTTCTTT. The variable domain in full, with the rest retrieved from reference TRBV5-4 and TRBJ1-1, is ETGVTQSPTHLIKTRGQQVTLRCSSQSGHNTVSWYQQALGQGPQFIFQYYREEENGRGNFPPRFSGLQFPNYSSELNVNALELDDSALYLCATRGGGLMNTEAFFGQGTRLTVV.

This chain uses TRBV5-1 with TRBJ1-1, with 8 bases that match TRBD1. The germline V gene encodes CDR1 SGHRS and CDR2 YFSETQ. With V trimmed by 9 bases and J by 1 base, 11 bases remained unmatched. The CDR3 has 15 residues. CDR3 in DNA: TGCGCCACCAACACTCGACAGGGGAGGAACACTGAAGCTTTCTTT. This gives the protein CATNTRQGRNTEAFF.

The CDR3 DNA is TGCGCCAGCAGCCAAGGATCCGACAGCGACTATGGCTACACCTTC. Translated: CASSQGSDSDYGYTF. The rearrangement uses TRBV4-1 and TRBJ1-2; tentatively, D is TRBD1 (5 bases). Germline V gene data show CDR1 as MGHRA and CDR2 as YSYEKL. The CDR3 runs to 15 residues. The V end lost 1 base, the J end lost 3 bases, and 12 bases lay between the germline ends.

The chain combines TRBV29-1 with TRBJ1-2; the D gene is possibly TRBD1 (6 bases). Looked up from germline, CDR1 is SQVTM and CDR2 is ANQGSEA. V lost 6 bases and J lost 7, with 15 bases in between. CDR3 length: 12 amino acids. The chain's CDR3 is CSVAAGAGGYTF. DNA of the CDR3: TGCAGCGTCGCTGCGGGGGCGGGTGGCTACACCTTC. Looking up the rest from reference TRBV29-1 and TRBJ1-2 gives the full variable domain: SAVISQKPSRDICQRGTSLTIQCQVDSQVTMMFWYRQQPGQSLTLIATANQGSEATYESGFVIDKFPISRPNLTFSTLTVSNMSPEDSSIYLCSVAAGAGGYTFGSGTRLTVV.

The chain joins TRBV6-5 to TRBJ2-7; 12 positions agree with TRBD2. The CDR3 is 15 residues long. Germline CDR1 reads MNHEY; CDR2 reads SVGAGI. The trim removed 7 bases at V and 4 bases at J, leaving 8 bases unmatched. CDR3 in amino acids: CASIATSGGWYEQYF. The CDR3 DNA reads TGTGCCAGCATCGCGACTAGCGGGGGTTGGTACGAGCAGTACTTC.

This clone was seen a single time. Its ends do not fully match the called genes, so a read error is possible. V and J are TRBV6-2 or TRBV6-3 and TRBJ1-3; a possible D gene is TRBD1 (6 bases). The germline CDR1 and CDR2 sequences are MNHEY and SVGEGT. The CDR3 sequence is 17 residues long. In DNA form, the CDR3 reads TGTGCCAGCAGTTACGTTACCACAGGGCTCACTGGACACACCATATATTTT. Translation gives CASSYVTTGLTGHTIYF.

The rearrangement uses TRBV6-6 and TRBJ2-6; D is ambiguous. This CDR3 region has 14 residues. Germline values: CDR1 MNHNY, CDR2 SVGAGI (reference sequence). Trimming took 5 bases from V and 3 from J, leaving 8 bases between them. CDR3 residues: CASSPPGGANVLTF. The CDR3 bases are TGTGCCAGCAGTCCGCCGGGTGGGGCCAACGTCCTGACTTTC.

The chain joins TRBV12-3 or TRBV12-4 to TRBJ1-2; TRBD1 might be the D (5 bases). The CDR3 spans 13 residues. Trimming left V 3 bases short and J 4 bases short, with 9 bases between. CDR3 coding DNA: TGTGCCAGCAGTTTGGAGGGGTTCTATGGCTACACCTTC. Encoded protein: CASSLEGFYGYTF.

The V and J genes are TRBV6-5 and TRBJ2-7, with D possibly matching TRBD2 (5 bases). Germline-derived CDR1 and CDR2 are MNHEY and SVGAGI. V gave up 0 bases and J gave up 5 bases, with 11 bases separating them. The CDR3 is 14 residues long. The CDR3 region has the DNA TGTGCCAGCAGTTACTCGATTTGGGGAGACGAGCAGTACTTC. Amino acid sequence: CASSYSIWGDEQYF.

V is TRBV25-1 and J is TRBJ2-7, with D possibly being TRBD2 (6 bases). Germline-derived CDR1 and CDR2 are MGHDK and SYGVNS. The CDR3 runs 15 residues. V lost 4 bases and J 2 bases, leaving 15 bases between the germline ends. The CDR3 DNA is TGTGCCAGCAGTGTCCCCGGAGGGGTCGCCTACGAGCAGTACTTC. This codes for CASSVPGGVAYEQYF.

The gene calls are TRBV6-5 and TRBJ1-1; D may be TRBD1 (5 bases). Trimming shortened V by 4 bases and J by 4 bases, and 10 bases separated the two germline ends. This CDR3 contains 13 residues. From germline, CDR1 is MNHEY and CDR2 SVGAGI. CDR3 region: CASSWTYGTEAFF. The CDR3 DNA is TGTGCCAGCAGTTGGACATACGGCACTGAAGCTTTCTTT.

The rearrangement links TRBV6-1 to TRBJ2-2; D perhaps matches TRBD1 (6 bases). Deletions cut 2 bases from V and 0 bases from J, with 16 bases between. Germline values: CDR1 MNHNS, CDR2 SASEGT. CDR3 length: 18 residues. CDR3 amino acids: CASSELAQGYANTGELFF. CDR3 DNA: TGTGCCAGCAGTGAACTAGCACAGGGCTATGCGAACACCGGGGAGCTGTTTTTT.

Here the CDR3 reads CASSELGGDYEQYF. CDR3 DNA: TGTGCCAGCAGTGAATTAGGGGGGGACTACGAGCAGTACTTC. This chain connects TRBV2 to TRBJ2-7; a weak D match, TRBD2 (7 bases). The V end was cut by 2 bases, the J end by 3 bases, with 11 bases between. This CDR3 spans 14 amino acids. CDR1 is SNHLY, CDR2 FYNNEI, per germline.

This clone was counted ten times or more. The chain has TRBV7-8 and TRBJ1-4, with D possibly being TRBD1 (6 bases). CDR3 length: 20 amino acids. The V gene lost 2 bases and the J gene lost 7 bases, with 29 bases spanning the gap. CDR1 and CDR2 (germline): SGHVS, FQNEAQ. CDR3: CASSLLAVPRGRGIGEKLFF. CDR3 nucleotide sequence: TGTGCCAGCAGCTTACTCGCCGTTCCCAGGGGCCGCGGAATAGGTGAAAAACTGTTTTTT.

This clone has only a few counts. The gene calls are TRBV5-1 and TRBJ2-3; no firm D call. V lost 2 bases to trimming and J lost 3 bases, with 4 bases between them. Germline V gives CDR1 SGHRS, CDR2 YFSETQ. The CDR3 runs to 12 residues. CDR3 loop: CASSFPTDTQYF. DNA for the CDR3: TGCGCCAGCAGCTTTCCGACAGATACGCAGTATTTT.

This clone was counted at least ten times. The V call is TRBV7-9, the J call TRBJ1-6; D is perhaps TRBD1 (6 bases). The CDR3 consists of 16 residues. V was clipped by 2 bases and J by 6 bases, with 14 bases between them. Germline V gene lookup returns CDR1 SEHNR and CDR2 FQNEAQ (reference sequence). As DNA, the CDR3 is TGTGCCAGCAGCTTATCGACAGGTCTCGGTAATTCACCCCTCCACTTT. Protein product: CASSLSTGLGNSPLHF.

The chain carries TRBV19 and TRBJ1-2, with D hard to call. The germline V gene has CDR1 LNHDA and CDR2 SQIVND (reference sequence). V was pared by 3 bases and J by 4 bases, with 15 bases between. This CDR3 has 15 amino acids. CDR3 protein: CASSIGLGRSYGYTF. The CDR3 nucleotides read TGTGCCAGTAGTATTGGACTAGGAAGGTCCTATGGCTACACCTTC.

This clone is a singleton in its sample. The chain is built from TRBV7-2 and TRBJ1-1, with 7 bases lining up with TRBD1. CDR1 is SGHTA, CDR2 FQGNSA, per germline. The trim removed 8 bases at V and 5 bases at J, leaving 8 bases unmatched. The CDR3 runs 13 residues. CDR3 region: CASARAGGTEAFF. In DNA, the CDR3 is TGTGCCAGCGCGCGGGCAGGGGGTACTGAAGCTTTCTTT.

The rearrangement uses TRBV5-1 and TRBJ2-2; tentatively, D is TRBD2 (6 bases). V lost 5 bases and J 5 bases, leaving 7 bases between the germline ends. Germline V gene lookup returns CDR1 SGHRS and CDR2 YFSETQ. The CDR3 is 12 amino acids. The CDR3 loop is CASSRGTGELFF. In nucleotides, the CDR3 is TGCGCCAGCAGTCGGGGGACCGGGGAGCTGTTTTTT.

The chain employs TRBV10-1 and TRBJ2-3, with 11 positions matching TRBD2. V lost 2 bases and J lost 7; bases outside the gene matches: 8. There are 16 residues in the CDR3. Germline V lookup: CDR1 WNHNN, CDR2 SYGVQD (reference sequence). The CDR3 spells CASSEALAGDRNTQYF. CDR3 nucleotide sequence: TGCGCCAGCAGTGAGGCACTAGCGGGGGATCGAAATACGCAGTATTTT.

J is TRBJ1-2 and V is TRBV5-4; D uncertain. The germline CDR1 and CDR2 sequences are SGHNT and YYREEE (reference sequence). V was cut by 4 bases and J by 4 bases, with 14 bases left in between. The CDR3 runs to 14 residues. In DNA, the CDR3 is TGTGCCAGCAGCCCCGTCGGGGTTTCCTATGGCTACACCTTC. This gives the protein CASSPVGVSYGYTF.

V usage is TRBV10-3 and J usage is TRBJ1-6; 9 bases line up with TRBD1. After removal of 6 bases from V and 9 bases from J, the junction contained 9 bases not matched to a gene. Per germline, CDR1 ENHRY and CDR2 SYGVKD. The CDR3 totals 15 residues. The CDR3 reads CAISETGTGSSPLHF. The CDR3 bases are TGTGCCATCAGCGAAACCGGGACAGGGAGTTCACCCCTCCACTTT.

The chain carries TRBV5-4 and TRBJ1-6; TRBD1 matches 7 bases. The germline V gene has CDR1 SGHNT and CDR2 YYREEE (reference sequence). The ends lost 5 bases at V and 10 bases at J; junction bases unmatched: 12. The CDR3 contains 15 residues. The CDR3 region is CASRTDRVDGSPLHF. CDR3 DNA sequence: TGTGCCAGCAGGACCGACAGGGTGGATGGATCACCCCTCCACTTT.

The chain recombines TRBV6-1 with TRBJ1-5; D remains ambiguous. The V and J ends lost 2 bases and 3 bases respectively, with 14 bases between them. CDR1 is MNHNS, CDR2 SASEGT, per germline. The CDR3 has 16 residues. CDR3 region: CASSEYWRVINQPQHF. DNA of the CDR3: TGTGCCAGCAGTGAATATTGGAGGGTGATCAATCAGCCCCAGCATTTT.

This clone has just a few counts. The chain recombines TRBV2 with TRBJ2-7, with TRBD2 identical over 11 bases. With 6 bases clipped from V and 7 bases from J, the junction kept 8 bases outside the gene matches. This CDR3 has 14 residues. CDR1 and CDR2 (germline): SNHLY, FYNNEI. CDR3 sequence: CASSLTSGGEEQYF. CDR3 coding DNA: TGTGCCAGCAGCCTTACTAGCGGGGGTGAAGAGCAGTACTTC. The whole variable domain, filled in from reference TRBV2 and TRBJ2-7, reads EPEVTQTPSHQVTQMGQEVILRCVPISNHLYFYWYRQILGQKVEFLVSFYNNEISEKSEIFDDQFSVERPDGSNFTLKIRSTKLEDSAMYFCASSLTSGGEEQYFGPGTRLTVT.

The gene calls are TRBV6-5 and TRBJ1-4, with a possible D match to TRBD1 (6 bases). This CDR3 spans 16 amino acids. Trimming took off 2 bases at V and 10 bases at J, with 20 bases between the two ends. From germline, CDR1 is MNHEY and CDR2 SVGAGI. The DNA for the CDR3 is TGTGCCAGCAGTTACCCCCAACAGGGTAACTCTGGAAAACTGTTTTTT. This sequence encodes CASSYPQQGNSGKLFF.

The chain links TRBV5-1 to TRBJ1-1, with D perhaps matching TRBD1 (6 bases). This CDR3 is 15 amino acids long. Germline loops: CDR1 SGHRS, CDR2 YFSETQ. Trimming pared 3 bases from V and 4 bases from J, leaving 16 bases between. The CDR3 region has the DNA TGCGCCAGCAGCTCAGACAGGCGTATAGGCACTGAAGCTTTCTTT. It codes for CASSSDRRIGTEAFF.